These 21 T cell receptor beta chains originate from one sample sequenced in a study of identical twins. Via MiXCR, TCRdb re-called the 5' RACE reads, giving one row per CDR3 protein. The sample contains just over 450,000 distinct CDR3 sequences, approximately 14% of which appear only once. This same sample was also taken into another study, of yellow fever vaccine responses in identical twins.

The sequenced material came from CD4+ T cells sorted from blood. These receptors originate from a woman between 18 and 29 years old in good health.

In DNA form, the CDR3 reads TGTGCCATCAGGGGGAGGGAAACGGACGAGCAGTACTTC. Translated, it gives CAIRGRETDEQYF. This sequence joins TRBV10-3 and TRBJ2-7, with TRBD2 identical over 7 bases. The CDR3 is 13 amino acids. V shed 6 bases, J shed 5 bases, and the junction held 7 bases outside the gene matches. From germline, CDR1 is ENHRY and CDR2 SYGVKD.

As to this clonotype: Relative to the germline gene, one junction end is altered; a read error may explain this. The gene calls are TRBV6-2 or TRBV6-3 and TRBJ2-7, with D possibly TRBD2 on 5 matching bases. CDR1 MNHEY and CDR2 SVGEGT come from the germline V gene. The CDR3 contains 12 residues. In DNA form, the CDR3 reads TGTGCCAGCAGTCGGGAAGTGTTCCGGGTATTCTTC. As protein: CASSREVFRVFF.

V gene TRBV6-1 combines with J gene TRBJ2-5, with D possibly TRBD2 on 7 matching bases. Germline values: CDR1 MNHNS, CDR2 SASEGT. Trimming shortened V by 7 bases and J by 1 base, and 13 bases separated the two germline ends. This CDR3 has 14 residues. CDR3 residues: CASIKGGGQETQYF. The CDR3 coding sequence is TGTGCCAGCATCAAAGGGGGGGGCCAAGAGACCCAGTACTTC.

The genes are TRBV2 and TRBJ2-2; TRBD1 might be the D (6 bases). The CDR3 is 15 residues long. CDR1 is SNHLY and CDR2 is FYNNEI in the germline V gene. The V end was cut by 7 bases, the J end by 0 bases, with 12 bases between. CDR3 coding DNA: TGTGCCAGCAAACAGGGACAAACGAACACCGGGGAGCTGTTTTTT. It codes for CASKQGQTNTGELFF.

This clonotype was recorded once. The chain joins TRBV3-1 to TRBJ2-7, with 8 bases aligning to TRBD1. J gave up 6 bases and V 4 bases, and 11 bases lay outside the gene matches. Germline CDR1 and CDR2: LGHDT and YNNKEL (reference sequence). The CDR3 runs 15 residues. The CDR3 is CASSRRQGTSGEQYF. The CDR3 DNA follows: TGTGCCAGCAGCCGACGACAGGGGACCTCCGGCGAGCAGTACTTC.

This clonotype has more than one count but fewer than ten. The rearrangement links TRBV15 to TRBJ2-3; 9 bases line up with TRBD1. The CDR3 totals 15 residues. The trim removed 3 bases at V and 5 bases at J, leaving 6 bases unmatched. Germline assignment: CDR1 LNHNV and CDR2 YYDKDF (reference sequence). The CDR3 reads CATSRWDRDLDTQYF. The CDR3 DNA sequence: TGTGCCACCAGCAGGTGGGACAGGGATTTAGATACGCAGTATTTT.

This clonotype has only a few counts. The chain carries TRBV7-9 and TRBJ2-1; D perhaps matches TRBD2 (6 bases). CDR1 and CDR2 from the germline V gene are SEHNR and FQNEAQ (reference sequence). Trimming took off 5 bases at V and 2 bases at J, with 13 bases between the two ends. The CDR3 runs 15 residues. The CDR3 sequence: CASSDSGTTYNEQFF. As DNA, the CDR3 is TGTGCCAGCAGCGATAGCGGTACTACCTACAATGAGCAGTTCTTC.

This sequence joins TRBV7-6 and TRBJ2-7, with 10 positions matching TRBD1. Germline values: CDR1 SGHVS, CDR2 FNYEAQ. V gave up 5 bases and J gave up 3 bases; unmatched junction bases: 7. The CDR3 has 15 amino acids. Written as DNA, the CDR3 is TGTGCCAGCAGCGCAGTTCGGGACAGGGGCTACGAGCAGTACTTC. Its protein is CASSAVRDRGYEQYF.

Many counts were recorded for this clonotype. CDR3 protein: CASSRPTANTGELFF. CDR3 DNA sequence: TGTGCCAGCAGTCGGCCCACCGCGAACACCGGGGAGCTGTTTTTT. J is TRBJ2-2 and V is TRBV6-1; D remains unclear. Germline V gives CDR1 MNHNS, CDR2 SASEGT. The CDR3 contains 15 residues. The ends were cut back, 5 bases at V and 0 bases at J, with 10 bases in the middle.

V is TRBV24-1 and J is TRBJ2-2; D is perhaps TRBD2 (7 bases). The CDR3 covers 14 residues. Germline V lookup: CDR1 KGHDR, CDR2 SFDVKD. V lost 9 bases, J lost 0 bases, and 10 bases lay in between. Written as DNA, the CDR3 is TGTGCCACCGCGGGGGCGTCGAACACCGGGGAGCTGTTTTTT. It yields the protein CATAGASNTGELFF.

This clonotype has just a few counts. This chain connects TRBV5-6 to TRBJ1-1, with TRBD1 matching 7 bases. This CDR3 has 16 residues. Trimming took 2 bases from V and 3 from J; bases not matched to a gene: 10. In germline, CDR1 is SGHDT, CDR2 YYEEEE. The CDR3 nucleotides read TGTGCCAGCAGCTTATATTCCGGGACAGTATACACTGAAGCTTTCTTT. Its protein product is CASSLYSGTVYTEAFF. The full variable domain, completed using reference TRBV5-6 and TRBJ1-1, is DAGVTQSPTHLIKTRGQQVTLRCSPKSGHDTVSWYQQALGQGPQFIFQYYEEEERQRGNFPDRFSGHQFPNYSSELNVNALLLGDSALYLCASSLYSGTVYTEAFFGQGTRLTVV.

The chain recombines TRBV15 with TRBJ2-2; the D is unclear. Looked up from germline, CDR1 is LNHNV and CDR2 is YYDKDF (reference sequence). V lost 4 bases and J 0 bases, leaving 18 bases between the germline ends. The CDR3 is 18 residues long. The CDR3 protein is CATSNFIGQRPNTGELFF. For the CDR3, the DNA is TGTGCCACCAGCAATTTCATTGGCCAGCGCCCGAACACCGGGGAGCTGTTTTTT.

The sample holds a few counts of this clonotype. The chain is built from TRBV7-3 and TRBJ2-7; D is unclear. Germline V lookup: CDR1 SGHTA, CDR2 FQGTGA. This CDR3 has 15 amino acids. The V and J ends lost 5 bases and 0 bases respectively, with 14 bases between them. The CDR3 DNA is TGTGCCAGCAGCAAAAGGGCCTCCCCCTCCTACGAGCAGTACTTC. The encoded protein is CASSKRASPSYEQYF.

This clonotype occurred a few times. The chain is built from TRBV11-2 and TRBJ2-4; 7 bases line up with TRBD1. CDR3 size: 18 residues. Germline lookup yields CDR1 SGHAT and CDR2 FQNNGV. The J segment lost 0 bases and the V segment lost 5 bases, leaving 13 bases of the junction unmatched. CDR3 sequence reads: CASSLLTGSDGAKNIQYF. DNA for the CDR3: TGTGCCAGCAGCCTACTGACAGGGAGTGATGGAGCCAAAAACATTCAGTACTTC.

The sample holds a few counts of this clonotype. The J gene is TRBJ2-2, the V gene TRBV12-3 or TRBV12-4, with TRBD2 matching 7 bases. The CDR3 runs to 17 residues. Trimming cost V 6 bases and J 1 base; bases outside gene matches: 11. The CDR3 loop is CASSQPLREVNTGELFF. In DNA form, the CDR3 reads TGTGCCAGCAGCCAACCCCTACGGGAGGTGAACACCGGGGAGCTGTTTTTT.

In this sample, this clonotype turned up a few times. The J gene is TRBJ2-7, the V gene TRBV12-3 or TRBV12-4, with 7 bases lining up with TRBD2. The CDR3 covers 14 residues. V trimming: 1 base; J trimming: 0 bases; junction bases outside the gene matches: 0. This CDR3 is CASSLGEGSYEQYF. CDR3 nucleotide sequence: TGTGCCAGCAGTTTAGGGGAGGGCTCCTACGAGCAGTACTTC.

The rearrangement links TRBV28 to TRBJ2-6, with D possibly matching TRBD2 (5 bases). Germline-derived CDR1 and CDR2 are MDHEN and SYDVKM. Trimming took off 5 bases at V and 4 bases at J, with 15 bases between the two ends. CDR3 length equals 16 residues. Here the CDR3 reads CASSISRGSGANVLTF. CDR3 bases: TGTGCCAGCAGTATATCTCGGGGATCCGGGGCCAACGTCCTGACTTTC.

This clonotype occurred a few times. J is TRBJ2-2 and V is TRBV2; D is perhaps TRBD1 (6 bases). This CDR3 has 14 amino acids. The V and J ends lost 5 bases and 6 bases respectively, with 13 bases between them. The germline V gene encodes CDR1 SNHLY and CDR2 FYNNEI. The DNA for the CDR3 is TGTGCCAGCAGTTACAGGGTTTTCGCCGGGGAGCTGTTTTTT. The encoded protein is CASSYRVFAGELFF.

Only a few counts were recorded for this clonotype. V is TRBV20-1 and J is TRBJ2-3; 7 bases are a match to TRBD2. CDR1 and CDR2 (germline): DFQATT, SNEGSKA (reference sequence). The CDR3 extends over 15 amino acids. The ends lost 1 base at V and 7 bases at J; junction bases unmatched: 11. The CDR3 DNA sequence: TGCAGTGCTAGAGGGGATCAGCGGGGTACCCATACGCAGTATTTT. Its protein is CSARGDQRGTHTQYF.

This clonotype turned up a few times. The chain employs TRBV7-9 and TRBJ2-2, with D possibly being TRBD2 (6 bases). V shed 6 bases and J shed 1 base, with 12 bases lying between them. Germline lookup yields CDR1 SEHNR and CDR2 FQNEAQ (reference sequence). The CDR3 sequence is 15 residues long. Written as DNA, the CDR3 is TGTGCCAGCAGGTCCGGGACTGAGAACACCGGGGAGCTGTTTTTT. This sequence encodes CASRSGTENTGELFF.

The gene calls are TRBV4-2 and TRBJ1-6; D is uncertain. V lost 0 bases to trimming and J lost 7 bases, with 13 bases between them. Germline CDR1 LGHNA, CDR2 YNFKEQ. This CDR3 is built from 16 residues. Here the CDR3 reads CASSQESVILNSPLHF. CDR3 nucleotide sequence: TGTGCCAGCAGCCAAGAAAGTGTCATCCTAAATTCACCCCTCCACTTT.